This T cell receptor beta chain was sequenced in a study of a mutant IDH1 vaccine in newly diagnosed glioma. Across the whole study: Vaccination started 4-6 weeks after radiotherapy alone, or with temozolomide cycles.

Data came from immunoSEQ multiplex PCR; TCRdb stores just in-frame clones and leaves some out. The repertoire has 25,000 to 30,000 clones, roughly four fifths of them found once; the top ten carry 6% to 9.5%. The V gene's germline CDR1 is GTSNPN and CDR2 SVGIG (reference sequence). With 0 bases removed from V and 9 bases from J, the gap between germline ends came to 15 bases. The CDR3 has 15 residues. Points on this clone: Its matching antigen is unknown.

The time point: week 35, safety follow-up. What each vaccine dose contained was 300 ug of mutant IDH1 20-mer peptide, accompanied by topical imiquimod. The source of this sequence is a man aged 50-60 years with glioma. This chain links TRBV30 with TRBJ1-6; a weak D match, TRBD1 (6 bases). The sequencing here drew on PBMCs, taken from a glioma patient whose treatment included an IDH1 peptide vaccine. The CDR3 reads CAWSVPTGSGSPLHF. CDR3 coding DNA: TGTGCCTGGAGTGTTCCAACAGGGAGCGGTTCACCCCTCCACTTT.